One T cell receptor beta chain is described in this entry. No antigen is known for it. Exposure to brentuximab vedotin varied, and each patient had relapsed following autologous stem cell transplantation. These data belong to a study of PD-1 blockade in classical Hodgkin lymphoma. The CDR3 runs 17 residues. The V gene end was trimmed by 6 bases and the J gene end by 5 bases; junction bases not matched to a gene: 10. The V gene's germline CDR1 is MDHEN and CDR2 SYDVKM. Regarding the study as a whole: Repertoire differences lack defined causes, possibly disease activity or prior therapy. Complete responders matched newly diagnosed patients in baseline diversity. CD4+ TCR diversity climbed significantly by C4D1, unlike CD8+ TCR diversity. Newly diagnosed patients reportedly trailed healthy donors in baseline TCR diversity.

Profiling relied on immunoSEQ multiplex PCR, and the TCRdb table lists in-frame clones only, not all of them. The data contain 9,500 to 13,000 clones, over 70% of them singletons. The chain recombines TRBV28 with TRBJ1-6, with 10 positions matching TRBD1. The specimen comprised peripheral blood mononuclear cells (PBMCs), sampled at baseline. The sequence was collected from a human donor with classical Hodgkin lymphoma. The CDR3 DNA follows: TGTGCCAGCAGAGCTCCGGGACAGGGGTCCCATAATTCACCCCTCCACTTT. As protein: CASRAPGQGSHNSPLHF.